This T cell receptor (beta chain) was recovered during a study of blood T cell repertoires in COVID-19. In the authors' workflow: Estimation of nucleated cell counts relied on the amplification of reference gene primers. Measured with immunoSEQ multiplex PCR; TCRdb has only the in-frame clones, and not every one. For V, J and clone size, that table is used; D and trimming come from the DNA. The table lists tens of thousands of clones, 70% to 90% of them singletons. Specimen: peripheral blood. The receptor's source is a woman older than 75 with acute or convalescent COVID-19.

CDR3 coding DNA: TGTGCCTGCTGTGGGGGGGACGGGGTGGGCTCCTACGAGCAGTACTTC. It yields the protein CACCGGDGVGSYEQYF. This chain links TRBV2 with TRBJ2-7; TRBD2 agrees at 7 bases. Looked up from germline, CDR1 is SNHLY and CDR2 is FYNNEI. With 11 bases clipped from V and 0 bases from J, the junction kept 16 bases outside the gene matches. CDR3 length: 16 residues.